What follows describes a single TCR beta chain. Its antigen is undetermined. The germline V gene encodes CDR1 SGHRS and CDR2 YFSETQ. The CDR3 spans 12 residues. The ends were cut back, 7 bases at V and 2 bases at J, with 8 bases in the middle. This sample is drawn from a study of cytomegalovirus exposure and HLA in healthy donors. Study-wide findings and caveats: Near-uniform donor sequencing depth was presumed by presence/absence analyses. The authors enumerated 180 or so TCR beta chains as linked to cytomegalovirus.

PCR primers comprised 60 Vbeta and 13 Jbeta primers. TCRdb keeps only in-frame clones here, not all; method: immunoSEQ multiplex PCR. The table records 200,000 to 300,000 clones, roughly 82% of them present only once. This rearrangement joins TRBV5-1 to TRBJ2-3; D gene ambiguous. Sequencing was carried out using PBMCs. The source of this sequence is a middle-aged woman in good health and CMV-seropositive. Here the CDR3 reads CASGPITDTQYF. In DNA, the CDR3 is TGCGCCAGCGGCCCAATCACAGATACGCAGTATTTT. Complete variable domain (other parts from reference TRBV5-1 and TRBJ2-3): KAGVTQTPRYLIKTRGQQVTLSCSPISGHRSVSWYQQTPGQGLQFLFEYFSETQRNKGNFPGRFSGRQFSNSRSEMNVSTLELGDSALYLCASGPITDTQYFGPGTRLTVL.